This T cell receptor beta chain was sequenced for a study of T cells expressing NK-cell markers. Study details: Source material for TCR beta repertoires consisted of sorted CD3+CD56+NKG2C+, CD3+CD56+NKG2C- and CD3+CD56-NKG2C+ T cells.

From its re-call of the 5' RACE reads, TCRdb lists each CDR3 protein once, without DNA. With 400,000 to 500,000 distinct CDR3 sequences in the sample, the ten largest clones hold approximately 7%. Overall study findings and caveats: There were a few donors in whom these clonotypes also led the CD3+CD56-NKG2C+ fraction. Specificity for HCMV among expanded NKG2C+ T cell clones was not established.

This CDR3 is 14 amino acids long. Germline loops: CDR1 SGHTA, CDR2 FQGNSA. For this clonotype: Antigen unknown.

The chain carries TRBV7-2 and TRBJ1-3; there is no DNA to check the TCRdb D call of TRBD1. The sequencing sample was made of blood T cells: a sorted CD56 or NKG2C T cell subset, CD4+ or CD8+ T cells, or bulk PBMC T cells (not recorded which). This TCR was recovered from a woman aged 18 to 75 in good health. CDR3 sequence reads: CASSIRTGGNTIYF.